The 19 T cell receptor beta chains listed next were all sequenced from one sample in a study of blood T cell repertoires in COVID-19. Data came from immunoSEQ multiplex PCR; TCRdb stores just in-frame clones and leaves some out. The table includes 250,000 or so clones, approximately 81% detected once. What was sequenced was PBMCs or T cells enriched from blood (not recorded which). These receptors all come from a woman between 45 and 65 years old who had been exposed to COVID-19.

The V call is TRBV5-4, the J call TRBJ2-7, with D possibly being TRBD2 (7 bases). The CDR3 is made up of 13 amino acids. Germline V gives CDR1 SGHNT, CDR2 YYREEE (reference sequence). V lost 1 base to trimming and J lost 7 bases, with 12 bases between them. This chain's CDR3 is CASSLSRGREQYF. The DNA for the CDR3 is TGTGCCAGCAGCTTGTCGCGGGGGCGGGAGCAGTACTTC.

This chain connects TRBV12-3 or TRBV12-4 to TRBJ2-7, with D possibly matching TRBD1 (6 bases). This CDR3 comprises 13 residues. V dropped 5 bases and J dropped 6 bases, with 14 bases sitting between them. The CDR3 DNA follows: TGTGCCAGCAGTGCTGTACAGGGCTTCGAGCAGTACTTC. Amino acid sequence: CASSAVQGFEQYF.

This clone was found once. The rearrangement uses TRBV4-1 and TRBJ1-4, with 9 bases that match TRBD1. The ends lost 4 bases at V and 6 bases at J; junction bases unmatched: 6. Germline CDR1 is MGHRA and CDR2 is YSYEKL. The CDR3 covers 15 residues. The CDR3 here is CASSPPQGADEKLFF. CDR3 nucleotides: TGCGCCAGCAGCCCACCACAGGGGGCGGATGAAAAACTGTTTTTT.

This clone was observed a handful of times. V and J are TRBV4-1 and TRBJ1-2, with D perhaps TRBD1 (5 bases). Trimming left V 1 base short and J 6 bases short, with 15 bases between. There are 15 residues in the CDR3. In germline, CDR1 is MGHRA, CDR2 YSYEKL. For the CDR3, the DNA is TGCGCCAGCAGCCAAGTTAGCCTACAGACAGATGGCTACACCTTC. Translated, it gives CASSQVSLQTDGYTF.

The chain links TRBV7-2 to TRBJ2-5; 7 positions match TRBD2. J lost 5 bases, V lost 5 bases, and 14 bases had no gene match. Looked up from germline, CDR1 is SGHTA and CDR2 is FQGNSA. This CDR3 is built from 16 residues. The CDR3 loop reads CASSLGGQTSRETQYF. In DNA, the CDR3 is TGTGCCAGCAGCCTCGGTGGGCAGACTAGCCGGGAGACCCAGTACTTC.

The genes are TRBV2 and TRBJ1-4; D perhaps matches TRBD1 (6 bases). This CDR3 spans 13 amino acids. V gave up 5 bases and J gave up 6 bases, with 10 bases separating them. The germline V gene has CDR1 SNHLY and CDR2 FYNNEI. CDR3 residues: CASSRQVDEKLFF. CDR3 nucleotide sequence: TGTGCCAGCAGTCGACAGGTGGATGAAAAACTGTTTTTT.

This clone has just one count. The chain couples TRBV14 to TRBJ1-2, with TRBD1 identical over 9 bases. The CDR3 loop spans 13 amino acids. CDR1 and CDR2 (germline): SGHDN, FVKESK. After removal of 3 bases from V and 7 bases from J, the junction contained 3 bases not matched to a gene. The CDR3: CASSQDRGGGYTF. Written as DNA, the CDR3 is TGTGCCAGCAGCCAGGACAGGGGCGGTGGCTACACCTTC.

CDR3 sequence: CASSYPGLAAYNEQFF. DNA for the CDR3: TGTGCCAGCAGTTACCCTGGACTAGCGGCGTACAATGAGCAGTTCTTC. The chain employs TRBV6-2 or TRBV6-3 and TRBJ2-1, with 10 nucleotides matching TRBD2. This CDR3 comprises 16 residues. Unmatched junction bases numbered 5, after V lost 2 bases and J lost 4 bases. The germline gives CDR1 MNHEY, CDR2 SVGEGT.

The V and J genes are TRBV19 and TRBJ1-3; 7 nucleotides match TRBD1. J gave up 0 bases and V 5 bases, and 4 bases lay outside the gene matches. The CDR3 has 15 amino acids. The germline gives CDR1 LNHDA, CDR2 SQIVND (reference sequence). The CDR3 sequence is CASSSRGTSGNTIYF. The DNA of the CDR3 is TGTGCCAGTAGTTCCAGGGGGACCTCTGGAAACACCATATATTTT.

V and J are TRBV28 and TRBJ2-5, with D perhaps matching TRBD2 (5 bases). The germline V and J ends were trimmed by 6 bases and 2 bases, with 10 bases remaining between them. Germline V gene lookup returns CDR1 MDHEN and CDR2 SYDVKM. CDR3 length: 13 amino acids. This CDR3 is CASRLSGQETQYF. The CDR3 coding sequence is TGTGCCAGCAGGCTAAGCGGACAAGAGACCCAGTACTTC.

This chain joins TRBV30 and TRBJ2-3; 9 positions match TRBD2. Germline assignment: CDR1 GTSNPN and CDR2 SVGIG (reference sequence). The J segment lost 7 bases and the V segment lost 0 bases, leaving 11 bases of the junction unmatched. The CDR3 contains 16 residues. CDR3 nucleotide sequence: TGTGCCTGGAGTGTACCACGGGCTAGCGGGACAAATACGCAGTATTTT. Encoded protein: CAWSVPRASGTNTQYF. Combining the CDR3 with reference TRBV30 and TRBJ2-3 gives the whole variable domain SQTIHQWPATLVQPVGSPLSLECTVEGTSNPNLYWYRQAAGRGLQLLFYSVGIGQISSEVPQNLSASRPQDRQFILSSKKLLLSDSGFYLCAWSVPRASGTNTQYFGPGTRLTVL.

The chain carries TRBV28 and TRBJ1-2; tentative D call: TRBD1 (5 bases). Per germline, CDR1 MDHEN and CDR2 SYDVKM. This CDR3 region has 14 residues. The ends were cut back, 2 bases at V and 4 bases at J, with 11 bases in the middle. CDR3 protein: CASSLGGSSYGYTF. CDR3 in DNA: TGTGCCAGCAGTTTAGGGGGGTCTAGCTATGGCTACACCTTC.

The chain employs TRBV6-2 or TRBV6-3 and TRBJ2-7, with D maybe TRBD2 (6 bases). Germline V gene sequence: CDR1 MNHEY, CDR2 SVGEGT. V lost 2 bases, J lost 3 bases, and 8 bases lay in between. The CDR3 is 13 amino acids. The DNA of the CDR3 is TGTGCCAGCAGTTACGGGACTGACTACGAGCAGTACTTC. This sequence encodes CASSYGTDYEQYF.

CDR3: CASSQDRGQRVGTEAFF. CDR3 nucleotide sequence: TGTGCCAGCAGCCAAGATCGGGGACAGCGGGTAGGCACTGAAGCTTTCTTT. This chain joins TRBV4-2 and TRBJ1-1; 7 bases fit TRBD1. This CDR3 has 17 residues. Trimming at V came to 0 bases and at J to 4 bases, leaving 11 bases not matched to a gene. CDR1 LGHNA and CDR2 YNFKEQ come from the germline V gene.

This clone was observed a handful of times. The V and J genes are TRBV30 and TRBJ1-2; 8 bases line up with TRBD1. The CDR3 is 14 residues long. J lost 7 bases, V lost 4 bases, and 11 bases had no gene match. Germline CDR1 GTSNPN, CDR2 SVGIG (reference sequence). The CDR3 sequence: CAWTPDRGRGGYTF. The CDR3 DNA sequence: TGTGCCTGGACTCCTGACAGGGGAAGGGGTGGCTACACCTTC.

This CDR3 reads CASSQDRGQFFEKLFF. Written as DNA, the CDR3 is TGCGCCAGCAGCCAAGATAGGGGACAGTTTTTCGAAAAACTGTTTTTT. The chain is built from TRBV4-1 and TRBJ1-4; TRBD1 matches at 7 bases. Germline-derived CDR1 and CDR2 are MGHRA and YSYEKL. The CDR3 consists of 16 residues. Trimming removed 0 bases from V and 8 bases from J; junction bases left unmatched: 9.

This clone showed up just once. V is TRBV4-3 and J is TRBJ2-7, with D perhaps matching TRBD1 (6 bases). Germline CDR1 reads LGHNA; CDR2 reads YSLEER. This CDR3 has 14 residues. Trimming left V 1 base short and J 2 bases short, with 9 bases between. The CDR3 spells CASSQVWGPYEQYF. CDR3 coding DNA: TGCGCCAGCAGCCAAGTTTGGGGGCCCTACGAGCAGTACTTC.

V is TRBV10-3 and J is TRBJ2-1; 8 positions agree with TRBD1. The CDR3 loop spans 16 amino acids. Unmatched junction bases numbered 5, after V lost 0 bases and J lost 4 bases. Germline V gene lookup returns CDR1 ENHRY and CDR2 SYGVKD. CDR3 in DNA: TGTGCCATCAGTGAGTCAGTGGACAGGGCTTACAATGAGCAGTTCTTC. This codes for CAISESVDRAYNEQFF.

Written as DNA, the CDR3 is TGTGCCAGTAGTCCGCCGACAGGGTATGGCTACACCTTC. Its protein product is CASSPPTGYGYTF. V usage is TRBV19 and J usage is TRBJ1-2, with 7 positions matching TRBD1. This CDR3 region has 13 residues. CDR1 is LNHDA and CDR2 is SQIVND in the germline V gene (reference sequence). J was trimmed by 5 bases and V by 5 bases; bases with no gene match: 5.